The rows below give T cell receptor beta chains drawn from one sample of a study of shared clonotypes between healthy human individuals. Using immunoSEQ multiplex PCR, the repertoire was profiled, and TCRdb retains in-frame clones only, with some absent. The sample carries roughly 2.5 million clones, about 92% recorded once. Input material: naive CD4+ T cells sorted from blood. The receptor set was obtained from a man younger than 35 in good health. Each CDR3 is given with its conserved first and last residue. Fields, in order: clone size, J gene, D gene, V gene, CDR3 DNA, CDR3 protein. D genes are given only for firm matches. Clone size, where shown, is once, few, many, or a class for clones that have expanded.

>-|TRBJ2-7|-|TRBV5-1
TGCGCCAGCAGCCCAGGGACTGCCTACGAGCAGTACTTC
CASSPGTAYEQYF
>-|TRBJ2-1|-|TRBV29-1
TGCAGCGTTGGGATTGGGGGTAATGAGCAGTTCTTC
CSVGIGGNEQFF
>-|TRBJ1-4|-|TRBV7-2
TGTGCCAGCAGCTTAGAAGTGGGACGAAATGAAAAACTGTTTTTT
CASSLEVGRNEKLFF
>-|TRBJ2-6|-|TRBV7-2
TGTGCCAGCAGCTTAGCGCACTCTGGGGCCAACGTCCTGACTTTC
CASSLAHSGANVLTF
>once|TRBJ2-5|TRBD1|TRBV5-1
TGCGCCAGCAGCTTCGGCCCCGAGGGGGCCCAAGAGACCCAGTACTTC
CASSFGPEGAQETQYF
>-|TRBJ1-2|TRBD1|TRBV19
TGTGCCAGTAGTTTCCTGGACAGGGGGGATGGCTACACCTTC
CASSFLDRGDGYTF
>-|TRBJ1-2|-|TRBV7-9
TGTGCCAGCAGCCTAAACCAGAGGGAGGGCTACACCTTC
CASSLNQREGYTF
>-|TRBJ2-6|-|TRBV5-4
TGTGCCAGCAGCTTGGCCTCAGGGTCTGGGGCCAACGTCCTGACTTTC
CASSLASGSGANVLTF
>-|TRBJ2-7|-|TRBV18
TGTGCCAGCTCACCACCAACCGGGAACTCCTACGAGCAGTACTTC
CASSPPTGNSYEQYF
>-|TRBJ2-1|-|TRBV6-5
TGTGCCTGCTGGGGGGCGGGAGTGGGGAATGAGCAGTTCTTC
CACWGAGVGNEQFF
>-|TRBJ2-3|-|TRBV7-2
TGTGCCAGCAGTAACTTAAGATCGCCAGATACGCAGTATTTT
CASSNLRSPDTQYF
>once|TRBJ1-2|TRBD1|TRBV10-2
TGCGCCAGCGGACAGGGGCCTCGTGATGGCTACACCTTC
CASGQGPRDGYTF
>-|TRBJ1-4|-|TRBV5-4
TGTGCCAGCAGCATCAGCGACGGAGAAAAACTGTTTTTT
CASSISDGEKLFF
>-|TRBJ2-1|-|TRBV11-2
TGTGCCAGCAGCTTTGACTTAGTCCTCAATGAGCAGTTCTTC
CASSFDLVLNEQFF
>-|TRBJ1-5|-|TRBV7-6
TGTGCCAGCAGCTTAGGGGATAGCAATCAGCCCCAGCATTTT
CASSLGDSNQPQHF
>few|TRBJ1-6|-|TRBV5-4
TGTGCCAGCAGCTTGGATTCCCAAAATTCACCCCTCCACTTT
CASSLDSQNSPLHF
>-|TRBJ2-1|-|TRBV7-2
TGTGCCAGCAGCTTAGCCACTCGTGAGCAGTTCTTC
CASSLATREQFF
>-|TRBJ2-5|-|TRBV18
TGTGCCAGCTCACCCTCGTACCAAGAGACCCAGTACTTC
CASSPSYQETQYF
>-|TRBJ2-2|-|TRBV11-2
TGTGCCAGCAGCCTAGGGGGGGCCGGGGAGCTGTTTTTT
CASSLGGAGELFF
>-|TRBJ2-3|-|TRBV6-1
TGTGCCAGCAGTTTCTACGATACGCAGTATTTT
CASSFYDTQYF
>-|TRBJ2-1|-|TRBV6-1
TGTGCCAGCAGTGTCGATCAGGCCGTCCGGCAGTTCTTC
CASSVDQAVRQFF
>-|TRBJ2-1|-|TRBV5-1
TGCGCCGATTGGGTAACGGGAGCCTTTAATGAGCAGTTCTTC
CADWVTGAFNEQFF
>-|TRBJ2-7|-|TRBV9
TGTGCCAGCAGCCCCCAAGTCTCCGCTACCTACGAGCAGTACTTC
CASSPQVSATYEQYF
>-|TRBJ1-1|TRBD1|TRBV7-2
TGTGCCAGCAGCCGGGGGACAGGGTACGGGAACACTGAAGCTTTCTTT
CASSRGTGYGNTEAFF
>-|TRBJ2-7|TRBD1|TRBV30
TGTGCCTGGAGTCGACAGGGCTACGAGCAGTACTTC
CAWSRQGYEQYF
>-|TRBJ1-5|TRBD1|TRBV5-1
TGCGCCAGCAGCCCTGGACAGGAGGGGCAGCCCCAGCATTTT
CASSPGQEGQPQHF
>-|TRBJ2-2|-|TRBV10-3
TGTGCCATCAGCGCCGACAGGCGCGGGGAGCTGTTTTTT
CAISADRRGELFF
>-|TRBJ2-7|-|TRBV29-1
TGCAGCGTTGGCGGTCCGGGATACGAGCAGTACTTC
CSVGGPGYEQYF
>once|TRBJ2-2|-|TRBV7-3
TGTGCCAGCAGCTCCTACGTCACCGGGGAGCTGTTTTTT
CASSSYVTGELFF
>-|TRBJ2-1|-|TRBV18
TGTGCCAGCTCACTCAGGGGCGATGAGCAGTTCTTC
CASSLRGDEQFF
>-|TRBJ2-7|-|TRBV27
TGTGCCAGCGGTGAACGGGGTCGCGAGCAGTACTTC
CASGERGREQYF
>-|TRBJ2-4|-|TRBV5-1
TGCGCCAGCAGCTCATCCGGGGGTCTAAACATTCAGTACTTC
CASSSSGGLNIQYF
>-|TRBJ1-5|TRBD1|TRBV12-5
TGTGCTAGTGGTCCAACCCCAGGGGGGAATCAGCCCCAGCATTTT
CASGPTPGGNQPQHF
>-|TRBJ2-5|-|TRBV18
TGTGCCAGCTCAAGCCTGAGGGCTGGAGAGACCCAGTACTTC
CASSSLRAGETQYF
>-|TRBJ2-1|-|TRBV5-4
TGTGCCAGCAGCTTGGTCGCCGCCTACAATGAGCAGTTCTTC
CASSLVAAYNEQFF